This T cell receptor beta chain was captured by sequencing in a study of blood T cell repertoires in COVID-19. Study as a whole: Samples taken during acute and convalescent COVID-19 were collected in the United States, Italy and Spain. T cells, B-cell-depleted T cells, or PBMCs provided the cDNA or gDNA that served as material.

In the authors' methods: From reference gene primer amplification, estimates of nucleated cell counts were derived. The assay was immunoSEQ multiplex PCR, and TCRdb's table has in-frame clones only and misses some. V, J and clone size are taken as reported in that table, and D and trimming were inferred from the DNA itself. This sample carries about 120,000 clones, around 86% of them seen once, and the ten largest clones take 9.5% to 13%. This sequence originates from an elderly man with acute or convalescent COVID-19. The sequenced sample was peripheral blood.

The chain's CDR3 is CASSLSDRGNGYTF. CDR3 bases: TGTGCCAGCAGCTTGTCGGACAGGGGGAATGGCTACACCTTC. This chain uses TRBV7-9 with TRBJ1-2; TRBD1 aligns across 10 bases. CDR1 SEHNR and CDR2 FQNEAQ come from the germline V gene (reference sequence). This CDR3 spans 14 amino acids. V lost 3 bases to trimming and J lost 6 bases; unmatched junction nucleotides: 4.